This T cell receptor (beta chain) is drawn from a study of regulatory T cells in long-lasting Graves disease. Researchers made TCR beta libraries by using iRepertoire HTBI primers and running Arm-PCR on CDR3 regions. TCRdb re-derived calls from the multiplex PCR reads in MiXCR, one entry per CDR3 protein. The sample records hundreds of thousands of distinct CDR3 sequences, roughly 16% being singletons. Trimming removed 3 bases from V and 2 bases from J, with 11 bases in between. This CDR3 contains 14 residues. Germline CDR1 SGHTA, CDR2 FQGNSA. The sample holds many counts of this clonotype. Antigen: not known. Noted time point: newly diagnosed GD, antithyroid drugs for less than 3 months. PBMCs were the source of the RNA used for TCR sequencing. General study findings and limits: Patients with persistent disease shared some 3,000 public clonotypes, outpacing the approximately 970 shared by new patients. Persistent Graves' patients showed reduced TCR diversity versus newly diagnosed patients. Persistent disease preferred TRBV28, TRBJ1-2 and TRBJ2-5.

The same sample was also studied in work on T cells in Graves' hyperthyroidism and ophthalmopathy.

The receptor was derived from a woman in her thirties with Graves disease. This chain links TRBV7-2 with TRBJ2-7; D unclear. The specimen comprised peripheral blood mononuclear cells (PBMCs), sampled at new diagnosis, from a patient treated with antithyroid drugs. The CDR3 sequence is CASSLGSLPYEQYF. The CDR3 DNA follows: TGTGCCAGCAGCTTGGGGTCCTTGCCCTACGAGCAGTACTTC.